This TCR beta chain was sequenced during a study of blood T cell repertoires in COVID-19. Method: immunoSEQ multiplex PCR; TCRdb's copy keeps in-frame clones and lacks some. The repertoire holds over 600,000 clones, with 80% to 90% as singletons. Comments on this clone: This sample also contains other DNA sequences that code for the same CDR3.

Looked up from germline, CDR1 is SGHTA and CDR2 is FQGNSA. The CDR3 extends over 11 amino acids. V was clipped by 4 bases and J by 3 bases, with 3 bases between them. Sequenced input: peripheral blood. The sequence came from a woman younger than 30 with acute or convalescent COVID-19. The chain is built from TRBV7-2 and TRBJ1-2; D gene unclear. CDR3: CASSSYYGYTF. For the CDR3, the DNA is TGTGCCAGCAGCTCCTACTATGGCTACACCTTC.